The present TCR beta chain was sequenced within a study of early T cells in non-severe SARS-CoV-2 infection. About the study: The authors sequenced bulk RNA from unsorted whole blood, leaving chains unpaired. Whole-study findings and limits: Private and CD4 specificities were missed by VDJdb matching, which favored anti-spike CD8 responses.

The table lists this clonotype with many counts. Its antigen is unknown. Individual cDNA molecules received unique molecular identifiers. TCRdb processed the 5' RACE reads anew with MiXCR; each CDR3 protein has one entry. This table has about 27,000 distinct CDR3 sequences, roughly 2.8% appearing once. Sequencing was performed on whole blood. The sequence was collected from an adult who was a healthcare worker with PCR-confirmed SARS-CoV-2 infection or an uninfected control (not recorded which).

CDR3 sequence reads: CASSLYTLGVNTEAFF. CDR3 in DNA: TGTGCCAGCAGCTTGTATACTCTCGGAGTGAACACTGAAGCTTTCTTT. The rearrangement links TRBV5-4 to TRBJ1-1, with unresolved D. CDR3 size: 16 residues. Germline CDR1 is SGHNT and CDR2 is YYREEE (reference sequence). Trimming cost V 1 base and J 0 bases, with 13 bases left between them.